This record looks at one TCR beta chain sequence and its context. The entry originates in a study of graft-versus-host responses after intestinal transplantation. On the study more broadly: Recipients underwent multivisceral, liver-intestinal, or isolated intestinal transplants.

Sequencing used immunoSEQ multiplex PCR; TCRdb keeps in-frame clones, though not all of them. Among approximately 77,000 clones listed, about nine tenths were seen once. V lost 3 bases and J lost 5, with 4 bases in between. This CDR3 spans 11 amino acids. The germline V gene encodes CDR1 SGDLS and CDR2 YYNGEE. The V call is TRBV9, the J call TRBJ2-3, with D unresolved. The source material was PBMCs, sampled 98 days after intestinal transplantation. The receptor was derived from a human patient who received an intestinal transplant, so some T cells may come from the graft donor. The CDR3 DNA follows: TGTGCCAGCAGCGCCTTAGATACGCAGTATTTT. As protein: CASSALDTQYF.